The source of this TCR beta chain is a study of blood T cell repertoires in COVID-19. Overall study: PBMCs, B-cell-depleted T cells, or T cells provided the cDNA or gDNA that made up the material.

Sequenced by immunoSEQ multiplex PCR; TCRdb stores in-frame clones only, minus some. The table lists 200,000 to 250,000 clones, around 90% of them singletons, with roughly 0.8% in the top ten. This CDR3 comprises 16 residues. The germline V gene encodes CDR1 MNHEY and CDR2 SVGAGI. V was clipped by 2 bases and J by 1 base, with 11 bases between them. The receptor was derived from a man between 25 and 39 years old with COVID-19, enrolled during active disease. Input material: peripheral blood. The V gene is TRBV6-5, the J gene TRBJ2-2; a possible D gene is TRBD2 (7 bases). The CDR3 nucleotides are TGTGCCAGCAGTTACCGGGGGGCAGTGAACACCGGGGAGCTGTTTTTT. As protein: CASSYRGAVNTGELFF.